This T cell receptor beta chain originates from a study of blood T cell repertoires in COVID-19. For the study at large: From the United States, Italy and Spain came samples of acute and convalescent COVID-19. Nucleic acid was either cDNA or gDNA, and it came from T cells, B-cell-depleted T cells, or PBMCs.

V shed 4 bases and J 2 bases; nucleotides not matched to a gene: 1. The CDR3 consists of 17 residues. CDR1 and CDR2 (germline): LNHDA, SQIVND (reference sequence). Authors' data handling: Amplified reference gene primers provided the basis for estimating nucleated cell counts. TCRdb keeps only in-frame clones here, not all; method: immunoSEQ multiplex PCR. V, J and clone size were drawn from that table, and D and trimming were deduced from the DNA. The sample contains 150,000 to 200,000 clones, approximately 79% of which appear only once. The specimen sequenced was peripheral blood. The sequence came from a man aged 55-75 years with active or convalescent COVID-19. This rearrangement joins TRBV19 to TRBJ2-6, with 14 bases fitting TRBD2. For the CDR3, the DNA is TGTGCCAGTAGTAGGACTAGCGGGAGGACTGGGGCCAACGTCCTGACTTTC. Translating it yields CASSRTSGRTGANVLTF.